This entry lists 2 T cell receptor beta chains sequenced from one sample in a study of blood T cell repertoires in COVID-19. The assay was immunoSEQ multiplex PCR, and TCRdb's table has in-frame clones only and misses some. The sample records some 150,000 clones, 80% to 90% being singletons. Sequencing used peripheral blood. All receptors derive from a human donor in a cohort sampled during active COVID-19.

The chain has TRBV11-3 and TRBJ1-2; 12 bases map to TRBD1. The germline V gene has CDR1 SGHNT and CDR2 YENEEA. The CDR3 spans 16 residues. Germline trimming cut 0 bases from V and 6 bases from J; bases unmatched to any gene: 5. CDR3 in amino acids: CASSLDAGTGGDGYTF. For the CDR3, the DNA is TGTGCCAGCAGCTTAGATGCGGGGACAGGGGGCGATGGCTACACCTTC. Looking up the rest from reference TRBV11-3 and TRBJ1-2 gives the full variable domain: EAGVVQSPRYKIIEKKQPVAFWCNPISGHNTLYWYLQNLGQGPELLIRYENEEAVDDSQLPKDRFSAERLKGVDSTLKIQPAELGDSAVYLCASSLDAGTGGDGYTFGSGTRLTVV.

The V gene is TRBV19, the J gene TRBJ2-2; no definite D call. CDR3 length: 13 amino acids. The V and J ends lost 9 bases and 0 bases respectively, with 8 bases between them. In germline, CDR1 is LNHDA, CDR2 SQIVND (reference sequence). The CDR3: CASNLANTGELFF. In nucleotides, the CDR3 is TGTGCCAGCAACCTAGCGAACACCGGGGAGCTGTTTTTT.